This T cell receptor beta chain is from a study of T-cell reconstitution after alpha-beta-depleted transplantation in children. Unique molecular identifiers were incorporated when the TCRbeta library was constructed. TCRdb called the PCR reads again in MiXCR, with one record for every CDR3 protein. The repertoire holds some 840,000 distinct CDR3 sequences, less than 20% seen once, with about 5% in the top ten. Study-wide points: Expanded graft clones, several hundred of them, were reportedly the source of alpha-beta T cells about two months after transplant.

The CDR3 is 16 residues long. The germline V gene has CDR1 DFQATT and CDR2 SNEGSKA (reference sequence). V lost 1 base and J lost 4; bases outside the gene matches: 5. As regards this clonotype: Its target is not known.

The sequence was collected from a male patient between 10 and 17 years old who had a stem cell transplant for acute lymphoblastic leukemia, so the T cells may come from the graft donor. Specimen: PBMCs, mostly from graft donor cells, collected 360 days after TCRalphabeta/CD19-depleted stem cell transplant. This chain joins TRBV20-1 and TRBJ2-1; 12 nucleotides agree with TRBD2. This CDR3 reads CSARGTSGRNYNEQFF. DNA for the CDR3: TGCAGTGCTAGAGGTACTAGCGGGAGGAATTACAATGAGCAGTTCTTC.